Included here is one T cell receptor beta chain sequence, with context. These data belong to a study of control samples from healthy donors and cancer patients. Only in-frame clones appear in the TCRdb table, and some are missing; sequencing was by immunoSEQ multiplex PCR. Here the sample spans 120,000 or so clones, approximately 94% being singletons. The CDR3 is 15 amino acids. Deletions cut 5 bases from V and 1 base from J, with 14 bases between. CDR1 and CDR2 (germline): SGHTA, FQGNSA. The clonotype was recovered from a man in his fifties or sixties with head and neck cancer. The chain joins TRBV7-2 to TRBJ1-2; D gene unclear. The sequenced material came from PBMCs. The chain's CDR3 is CASSVMSQINYGYTF. In nucleotides, the CDR3 is TGTGCCAGCAGCGTTATGTCTCAAATTAACTATGGCTACACCTTC. Complete variable domain (other parts from reference TRBV7-2 and TRBJ1-2): GAGVSQSPSNKVTEKGKDVELRCDPISGHTALYWYRQSLGQGLEFLIYFQGNSAPDKSGLPSDRFSAERTGGSVSTLTIQRTQQEDSAVYLCASSVMSQINYGYTFGSGTRLTVV.